This TCR beta chain appears in the sequencing data of a study of shared clonotypes between healthy human individuals. CD45RO-negative, CCR7-positively selected cells formed the naive CD8 fraction, excluding terminally differentiated effector memory CD45RA+ cells. Generated by immunoSEQ multiplex PCR, the TCRdb table keeps only in-frame clones and is missing some. The data show hundreds of thousands of clones, around 96% seen once. V lost 1 base, J lost 1 base, and 0 bases stayed unmatched. Germline CDR1 is SGDLS and CDR2 is YYNGEE. CDR3 length equals 14 residues. The specimen was naive CD8+ T cells sorted from blood. The source of this sequence is a woman under 40 in good health. The chain links TRBV9 to TRBJ2-5, with TRBD1 matching 8 bases. CDR3 in amino acids: CASSVTGGQETQYF. For the CDR3, the DNA is TGTGCCAGCAGCGTAACAGGGGGCCAAGAGACCCAGTACTTC.